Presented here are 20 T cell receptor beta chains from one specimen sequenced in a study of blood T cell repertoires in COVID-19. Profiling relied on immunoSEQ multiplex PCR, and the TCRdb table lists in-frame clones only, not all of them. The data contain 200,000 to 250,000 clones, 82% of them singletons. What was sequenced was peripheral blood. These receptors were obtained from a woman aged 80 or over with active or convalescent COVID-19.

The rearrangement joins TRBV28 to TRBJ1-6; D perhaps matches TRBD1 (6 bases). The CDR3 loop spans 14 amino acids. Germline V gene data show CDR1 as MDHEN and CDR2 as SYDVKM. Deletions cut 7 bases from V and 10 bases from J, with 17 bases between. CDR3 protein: CASIPGQFRSPLHF. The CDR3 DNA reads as TGTGCCAGCATCCCAGGACAGTTCAGGTCACCCCTCCACTTT.

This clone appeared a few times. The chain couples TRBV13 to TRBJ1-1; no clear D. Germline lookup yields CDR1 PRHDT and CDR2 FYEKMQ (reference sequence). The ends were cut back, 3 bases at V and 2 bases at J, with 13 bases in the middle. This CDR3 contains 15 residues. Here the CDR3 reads CASSFWRATNTEAFF. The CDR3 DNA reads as TGTGCCAGCAGCTTCTGGCGGGCGACTAACACTGAAGCTTTCTTT.

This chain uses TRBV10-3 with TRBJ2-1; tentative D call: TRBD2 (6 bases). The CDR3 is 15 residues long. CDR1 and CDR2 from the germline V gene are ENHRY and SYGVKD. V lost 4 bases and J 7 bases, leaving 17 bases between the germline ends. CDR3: CAISGPGRGMNEQFF. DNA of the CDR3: TGTGCCATCAGTGGACCCGGACGGGGGATGAATGAGCAGTTCTTC.

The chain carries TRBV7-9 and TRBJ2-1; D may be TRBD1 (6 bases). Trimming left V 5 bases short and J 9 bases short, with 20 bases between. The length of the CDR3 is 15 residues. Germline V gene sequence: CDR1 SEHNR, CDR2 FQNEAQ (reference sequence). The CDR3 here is CASSPQASQGREQFF. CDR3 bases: TGTGCCAGCAGCCCCCAAGCCTCACAGGGACGTGAGCAGTTCTTC.

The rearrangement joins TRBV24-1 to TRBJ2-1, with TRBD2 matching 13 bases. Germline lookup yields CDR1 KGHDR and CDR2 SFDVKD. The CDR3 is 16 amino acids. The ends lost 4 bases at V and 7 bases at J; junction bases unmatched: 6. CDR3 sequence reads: CATSEMGTSGVNEQFF. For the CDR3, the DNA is TGTGCCACCAGTGAGATGGGGACTAGCGGGGTTAATGAGCAGTTCTTC.

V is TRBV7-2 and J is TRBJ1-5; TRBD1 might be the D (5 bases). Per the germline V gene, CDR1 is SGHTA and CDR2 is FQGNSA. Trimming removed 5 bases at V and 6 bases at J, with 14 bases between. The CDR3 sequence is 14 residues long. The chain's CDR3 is CASSQNGGFQPQHF. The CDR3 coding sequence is TGTGCCAGCAGCCAAAACGGGGGGTTTCAGCCCCAGCATTTT.

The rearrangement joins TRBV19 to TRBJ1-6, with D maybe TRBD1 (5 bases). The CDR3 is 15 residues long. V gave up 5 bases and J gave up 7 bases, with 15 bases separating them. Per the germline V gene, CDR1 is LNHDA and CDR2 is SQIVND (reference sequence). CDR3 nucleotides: TGTGCCAGTAGTTCCGGGACTTTAGTCAATTCACCCCTCCACTTT. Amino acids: CASSSGTLVNSPLHF.

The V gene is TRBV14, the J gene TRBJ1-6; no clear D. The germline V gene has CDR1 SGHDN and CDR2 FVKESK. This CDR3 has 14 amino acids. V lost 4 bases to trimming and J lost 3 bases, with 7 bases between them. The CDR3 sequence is CASSRDHYNSPLHF. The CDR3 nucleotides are TGTGCCAGCAGCCGAGACCACTATAATTCACCCCTCCACTTT.

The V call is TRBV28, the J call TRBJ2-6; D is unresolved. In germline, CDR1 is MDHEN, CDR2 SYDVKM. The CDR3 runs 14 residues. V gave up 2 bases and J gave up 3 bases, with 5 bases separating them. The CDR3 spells CASSLPGGANVLTF. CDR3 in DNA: TGTGCCAGCAGTTTACCGGGTGGGGCCAACGTCCTGACTTTC. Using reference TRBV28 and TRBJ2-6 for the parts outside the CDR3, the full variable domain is DVKVTQSSRYLVKRTGEKVFLECVQDMDHENMFWYRQDPGLGLRLIYFSYDVKMKEKGDIPEGYSVSREKKERFSLILESASTNQTSMYLCASSLPGGANVLTFGAGSRLTVL.

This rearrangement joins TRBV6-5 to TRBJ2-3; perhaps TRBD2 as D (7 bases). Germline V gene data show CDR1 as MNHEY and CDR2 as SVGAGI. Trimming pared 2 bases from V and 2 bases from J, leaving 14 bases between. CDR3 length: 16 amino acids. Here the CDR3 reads CASSYHRGGVTDTQYF. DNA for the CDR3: TGTGCCAGCAGTTACCACCGAGGGGGGGTCACAGATACGCAGTATTTT.

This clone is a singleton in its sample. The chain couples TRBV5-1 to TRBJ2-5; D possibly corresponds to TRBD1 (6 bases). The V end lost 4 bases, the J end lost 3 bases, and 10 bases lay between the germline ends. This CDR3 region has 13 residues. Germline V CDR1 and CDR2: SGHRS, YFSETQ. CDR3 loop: CASSPRTEETQYF. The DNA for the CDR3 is TGCGCCAGCAGCCCGCGGACAGAAGAGACCCAGTACTTC. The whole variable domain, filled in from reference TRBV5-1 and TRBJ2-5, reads KAGVTQTPRYLIKTRGQQVTLSCSPISGHRSVSWYQQTPGQGLQFLFEYFSETQRNKGNFPGRFSGRQFSNSRSEMNVSTLELGDSALYLCASSPRTEETQYFGPGTRLLVL.

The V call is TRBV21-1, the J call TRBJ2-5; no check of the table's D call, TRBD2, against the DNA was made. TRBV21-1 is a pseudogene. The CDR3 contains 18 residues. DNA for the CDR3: TGTGCCAGCAGCAACGGTACGGCGGGGACTTTGTACCAAGAGACCCAGTACTTC. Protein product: CASSNGTAGTLYQETQYF.

In nucleotides, the CDR3 is TGCGCCAGCAGGGGCGTACAGGGGTTCGGAGGCAATCAGCCCCAGCATTTT. Its protein product is CASRGVQGFGGNQPQHF. V usage is TRBV5-1 and J usage is TRBJ1-5, with 7 bases that match TRBD1. Germline V gene lookup returns CDR1 SGHRS and CDR2 YFSETQ. The CDR3 is made up of 17 amino acids. V dropped 5 bases and J dropped 2; count of bases not matched to a gene: 13.

CDR3 sequence: CAWRDRGKETQYF. The CDR3 DNA follows: TGTGCCTGGAGGGATAGGGGTAAAGAGACCCAGTACTTC. The rearrangement uses TRBV30 and TRBJ2-5; D perhaps matches TRBD1 (5 bases). Looked up from germline, CDR1 is GTSNPN and CDR2 is SVGIG (reference sequence). Trimming shortened V by 3 bases and J by 3 bases, and 11 bases separated the two germline ends. CDR3 length: 13 residues. Using reference TRBV30 and TRBJ2-5 for the parts outside the CDR3, the full variable domain is SQTIHQWPATLVQPVGSPLSLECTVEGTSNPNLYWYRQAAGRGLQLLFYSVGIGQISSEVPQNLSASRPQDRQFILSSKKLLLSDSGFYLCAWRDRGKETQYFGPGTRLLVL.

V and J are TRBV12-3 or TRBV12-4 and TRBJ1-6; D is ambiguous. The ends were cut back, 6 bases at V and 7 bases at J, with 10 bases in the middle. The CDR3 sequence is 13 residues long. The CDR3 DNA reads TGTGCCAGCAGGCGGGTGTTAAATTCACCCCTCCACTTT. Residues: CASRRVLNSPLHF.

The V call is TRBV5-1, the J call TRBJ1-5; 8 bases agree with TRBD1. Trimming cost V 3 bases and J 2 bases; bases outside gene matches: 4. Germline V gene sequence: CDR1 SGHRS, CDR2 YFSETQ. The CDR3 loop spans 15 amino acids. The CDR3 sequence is CASSYGQGGNQPQHF. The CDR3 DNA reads TGCGCCAGCAGCTACGGACAGGGTGGCAATCAGCCCCAGCATTTT. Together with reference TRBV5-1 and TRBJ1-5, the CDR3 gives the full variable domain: KAGVTQTPRYLIKTRGQQVTLSCSPISGHRSVSWYQQTPGQGLQFLFEYFSETQRNKGNFPGRFSGRQFSNSRSEMNVSTLELGDSALYLCASSYGQGGNQPQHFGDGTRLSIL.

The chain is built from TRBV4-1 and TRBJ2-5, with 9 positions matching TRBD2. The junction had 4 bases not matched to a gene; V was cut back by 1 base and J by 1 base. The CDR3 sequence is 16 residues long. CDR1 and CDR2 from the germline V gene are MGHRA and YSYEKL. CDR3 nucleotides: TGCGCCAGCAGCCAAGGGCTAGCGGGGCCCCAAGAGACCCAGTACTTC. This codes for CASSQGLAGPQETQYF.

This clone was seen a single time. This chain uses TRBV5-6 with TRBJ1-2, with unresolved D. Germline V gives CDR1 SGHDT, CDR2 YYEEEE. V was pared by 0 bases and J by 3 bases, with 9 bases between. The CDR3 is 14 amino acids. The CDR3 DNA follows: TGTGCCAGCAGCTTGGGAACAGCATACTATGGCTACACCTTC. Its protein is CASSLGTAYYGYTF.

The CDR3 sequence: CASSLRGTQYF. Written as DNA, the CDR3 is TGTGCCAGCAGCTTACGAGGGACCCAGTACTTC. The V call is TRBV7-8, the J call TRBJ2-5; no firm D call. The CDR3 consists of 11 residues. Germline CDR1 reads SGHVS; CDR2 reads FQNEAQ. The V gene lost 2 bases and the J gene lost 7 bases, with 5 bases spanning the gap.

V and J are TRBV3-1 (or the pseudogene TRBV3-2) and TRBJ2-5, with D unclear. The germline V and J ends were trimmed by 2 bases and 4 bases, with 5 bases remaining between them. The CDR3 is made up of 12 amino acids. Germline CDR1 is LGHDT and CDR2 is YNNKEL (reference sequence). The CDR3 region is CASSQIIETQYF. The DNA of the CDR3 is TGTGCCAGCAGCCAAATCATAGAGACCCAGTACTTC.